The rows below give T cell receptor beta chains drawn from one sample of a study of patients and donors after allogeneic stem cell transplantation. TCRdb reprocessed the RT-PCR reads via MiXCR and lists one record per CDR3 protein. The sample has over 150,000 distinct CDR3 sequences, about 32% seen once. Sequenced sample: blood, either unsorted or a sorted T cell fraction (not recorded which). Receptors were obtained from a human donor who was either an allogeneic HSCT recipient or a stem cell or donor lymphocyte infusion donor (not recorded which). It is not recorded whose cells these are; they may come from a transplant donor. Both conserved end residues are part of each CDR3. The order of the fields is clone size, J gene, V gene, D gene, CDR3 DNA, CDR3 protein. A D gene is named only where the DNA matches it firmly. Size tells how often a clone was seen (once, few, many) or the class of an expanded clone, and some rows leave it out.

abundance: few
j_gene: TRBJ2-3
v_gene: TRBV29-1
d_gene: .
CDR3nt: TGCAGCGTTGGGGGCGTAGTAACAGATACGCAGTATTTT
CDR3aa: CSVGGVVTDTQYF

abundance: few
j_gene: TRBJ2-5
v_gene: TRBV12-3/TRBV12-4
d_gene: TRBD1
CDR3nt: TGTGCCAGCAGTTTACCAAGGACAGGACAAGAGACCCAGTACTTC
CDR3aa: CASSLPRTGQETQYF

abundance: many
j_gene: TRBJ1-1
v_gene: TRBV18
d_gene: .
CDR3nt: TGTGCCAGCTCGGCAGGAACGAACACTGAAGCTTTCTTT
CDR3aa: CASSAGTNTEAFF

abundance: few
j_gene: TRBJ1-2
v_gene: TRBV3-1
d_gene: TRBD1
CDR3nt: TGTGCCAGCAGCGAAACCGGGACAGAGGACTATGGCTACACCTTC
CDR3aa: CASSETGTEDYGYTF

abundance: once
j_gene: TRBJ2-3
v_gene: TRBV12-3/TRBV12-4
d_gene: TRBD2
CDR3nt: TGTGCCAGCGCGACTAGCGGGAGTTCAGATACGCAGTATTTT
CDR3aa: CASATSGSSDTQYF

abundance: few
j_gene: TRBJ2-3
v_gene: TRBV10-3
d_gene: TRBD2
CDR3nt: TGTGCCATCAGTGGTGGACTAGCGGGAGGAGTAGGAGATACGCAGTATTTT
CDR3aa: CAISGGLAGGVGDTQYF

abundance: few
j_gene: TRBJ2-7
v_gene: TRBV27
d_gene: .
CDR3nt: TGTGCCAGCAGTTTATCGTTCGGGGGGCACGAGCAGTACTTC
CDR3aa: CASSLSFGGHEQYF

abundance: few
j_gene: TRBJ1-2
v_gene: TRBV11-2
d_gene: .
CDR3nt: TGTGCCAGCAGCTTATCCAGATTCTATGGCTACACCTTC
CDR3aa: CASSLSRFYGYTF

abundance: few
j_gene: TRBJ1-2
v_gene: TRBV5-6
d_gene: .
CDR3nt: TGTGCCAGCAGCCCCGACAAGGGGCCGTGGGATGGCTACACCTTC
CDR3aa: CASSPDKGPWDGYTF

abundance: .
j_gene: TRBJ2-5
v_gene: TRBV28
d_gene: TRBD2
CDR3nt: TGTGCCAGCAGTTTCGCAGCGGGAGTATCCGGGGAGACCCAGTACTTC
CDR3aa: CASSFAAGVSGETQYF

abundance: .
j_gene: TRBJ1-2
v_gene: TRBV15
d_gene: .
CDR3nt: TGTGCCACCAGCAAAGAAACATGGGCCAACTATGGCTACACCTTC
CDR3aa: CATSKETWANYGYTF

abundance: .
j_gene: TRBJ2-2
v_gene: TRBV4-2
d_gene: .
CDR3nt: TGTGCCAGCAGCCAAGCTAGCCCCACCGGGGAGCTGTTTTTT
CDR3aa: CASSQASPTGELFF

abundance: .
j_gene: TRBJ1-1
v_gene: TRBV20-1
d_gene: .
CDR3nt: TGCAGTGCTGGAGGGGCGCTCGGGAACACTGAAGCTTTCTTT
CDR3aa: CSAGGALGNTEAFF

abundance: .
j_gene: TRBJ2-7
v_gene: TRBV20-1
d_gene: TRBD2
CDR3nt: TGCAGTGCTAGAGATGGGACTAGCGCGACCTACGAGCAGTACTTC
CDR3aa: CSARDGTSATYEQYF

abundance: .
j_gene: TRBJ2-2
v_gene: TRBV10-3
d_gene: .
CDR3nt: TGTGCCATCAGTGATCTTGGGCGGGATCCTACCCAACGGGAGCTGTTTTTT
CDR3aa: CAISDLGRDPTQRELFF

abundance: .
j_gene: TRBJ2-5
v_gene: TRBV29-1
d_gene: .
CDR3nt: TGCAGCGTTGAGAGGGACCAACAAGAGACCCAGTACTTC
CDR3aa: CSVERDQQETQYF

abundance: .
j_gene: TRBJ2-5
v_gene: TRBV6-6
d_gene: .
CDR3nt: TGTGCCAGCAGTTACGCCAAGGGGCTCCTTTGGCAAGAGACCCAGTACTTC
CDR3aa: CASSYAKGLLWQETQYF

abundance: .
j_gene: TRBJ1-4
v_gene: TRBV20-1
d_gene: TRBD1
CDR3nt: TGCAGTGCTACCCGACAGGGGAAAAGGGAAGAAAAACTGTTTTTT
CDR3aa: CSATRQGKREEKLFF

abundance: .
j_gene: TRBJ1-5
v_gene: TRBV28
d_gene: TRBD1
CDR3nt: TGTGCCAGCCGGACAGGGGCCGGGCAGCCCCAGCATTTT
CDR3aa: CASRTGAGQPQHF

abundance: .
j_gene: TRBJ1-4
v_gene: TRBV7-2
d_gene: TRBD1
CDR3nt: TGTGCCAGCAGCCCCCGGGACAGGGGAGCAACTAATGAAAAACTGTTTTTT
CDR3aa: CASSPRDRGATNEKLFF

abundance: .
j_gene: TRBJ2-2
v_gene: TRBV9
d_gene: .
CDR3nt: TGTGCCAGCAGCGTAGTCGGGACCTCACCCGGGGAGCTGTTTTTT
CDR3aa: CASSVVGTSPGELFF

abundance: .
j_gene: TRBJ2-1
v_gene: TRBV15
d_gene: TRBD1
CDR3nt: TGTGCCACCAGCAGAGACAGGGGGCGCAATGAGCAGTTCTTC
CDR3aa: CATSRDRGRNEQFF

abundance: many
j_gene: TRBJ1-6
v_gene: TRBV20-1
d_gene: .
CDR3nt: TGCAGTGCTAGGCGAGGGTACGATTCACCCCTCCACTTT
CDR3aa: CSARRGYDSPLHF

abundance: few
j_gene: TRBJ1-4
v_gene: TRBV5-1
d_gene: .
CDR3nt: TGCGCCAGCAGCCCCGGACAGTTGGCGGAAAAACTGTTTTTT
CDR3aa: CASSPGQLAEKLFF